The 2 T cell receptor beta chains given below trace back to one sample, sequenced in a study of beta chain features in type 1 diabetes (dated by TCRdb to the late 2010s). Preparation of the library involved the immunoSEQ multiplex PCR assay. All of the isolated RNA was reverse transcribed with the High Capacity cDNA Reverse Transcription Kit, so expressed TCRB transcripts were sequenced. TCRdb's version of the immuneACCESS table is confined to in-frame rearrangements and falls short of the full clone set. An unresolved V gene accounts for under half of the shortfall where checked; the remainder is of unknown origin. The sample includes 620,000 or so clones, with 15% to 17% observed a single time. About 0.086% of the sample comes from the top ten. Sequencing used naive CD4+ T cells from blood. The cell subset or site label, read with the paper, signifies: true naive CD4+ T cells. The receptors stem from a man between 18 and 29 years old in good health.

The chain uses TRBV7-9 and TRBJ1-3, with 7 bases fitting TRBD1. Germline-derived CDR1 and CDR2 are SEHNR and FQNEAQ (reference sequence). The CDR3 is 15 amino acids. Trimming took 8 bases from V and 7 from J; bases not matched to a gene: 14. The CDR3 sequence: CASGPDREVGNTIYF. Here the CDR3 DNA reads TGTGCCAGCGGGCCCGACAGGGAAGTCGGGAACACCATATATTTT.

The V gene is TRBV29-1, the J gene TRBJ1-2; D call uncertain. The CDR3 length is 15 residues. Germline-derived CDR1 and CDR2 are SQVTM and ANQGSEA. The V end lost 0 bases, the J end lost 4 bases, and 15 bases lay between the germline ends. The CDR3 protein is CSVEDRAGKLYGYTF. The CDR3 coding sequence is TGCAGCGTTGAAGATCGAGCGGGGAAACTCTATGGCTACACCTTC.